These 27 T cell receptor beta chains were sequenced from one sample in a study of CD8 T cells in ankylosing spondylitis. Whole-study findings and limits: Within ankylosing spondylitis blood, a TCR beta motif made up of seven or eight highly homologous variants appeared to be characteristic.

Using its own MiXCR run on the 5' RACE reads, TCRdb lists one record per CDR3 protein. Among a few hundred thousand distinct CDR3 sequences listed, 7.5% to 9% were seen once. These receptors have no known antigen. Sequencing input: blood, either unsorted or a sorted T cell fraction (not recorded which). The receptors originated from a male donor with ankylosing spondylitis.

The rearrangement links TRBV7-9 to TRBJ1-5, with D perhaps TRBD1 (5 bases). V lost 5 bases, J lost 3 bases, and 11 bases lay in between. Germline V gene data show CDR1 as SEHNR and CDR2 as FQNEAQ (reference sequence). The CDR3 loop spans 14 amino acids. The CDR3 DNA is TGTGCCAGCAGCGCTTCAGGGTCCAATCAGCCCCAGCATTTT. The encoded protein is CASSASGSNQPQHF.

This clonotype was counted ten times or more. The genes are TRBV7-3 and TRBJ2-2; D is perhaps TRBD2 (6 bases). Germline V gene lookup returns CDR1 SGHTA and CDR2 FQGTGA. The CDR3 loop spans 14 amino acids. The ends were cut back, 6 bases at V and 5 bases at J, with 13 bases in the middle. CDR3: CASRRTTRTGELFF. CDR3 DNA sequence: TGTGCCAGCAGACGGACTACGAGGACCGGGGAGCTGTTTTTT.

The chain employs TRBV18 and TRBJ1-1, with D possibly matching TRBD1 (6 bases). The CDR3 totals 13 residues. V lost 5 bases and J lost 1, with 8 bases in between. CDR1 and CDR2 (germline): KGHSH, LQKENI. CDR3 sequence (DNA): TGTGCCAGCTCAACACAGGGGAACACTGAAGCTTTCTTT. Protein product: CASSTQGNTEAFF.

Only a few counts were recorded for this clonotype. This chain connects TRBV6-2 or TRBV6-3 to TRBJ2-6; 12 bases align to TRBD2. Per the germline V gene, CDR1 is MNHEY and CDR2 is SVGEGT. The ends lost 4 bases at V and 2 bases at J; junction bases unmatched: 9. This CDR3 has 19 residues. CDR3 bases: TGTGCCAGCAGTTCGGGTCTGCCTAGCGGGAGGGCTGGGGCCAACGTCCTGACTTTC. It translates to CASSSGLPSGRAGANVLTF.

V and J are TRBV12-3 or TRBV12-4 and TRBJ2-7; no clear D gene. Trimming took 3 bases from V and 5 from J, leaving 17 bases between them. The CDR3 extends over 15 amino acids. In DNA, the CDR3 is TGTGCCAGCAGTTTTCAGGCAGGAGATATTAACGAGCAGTACTTC. It specifies CASSFQAGDINEQYF.

The rearrangement uses TRBV11-2 and TRBJ2-1; 8 nucleotides match TRBD2. The CDR3 spans 18 residues. Trimming took 1 base from V and 0 from J; bases not matched to a gene: 8. Germline CDR1 is SGHAT and CDR2 is FQNNGV. CDR3 DNA sequence: TGTGCCAGCAGCTTAGGCCCTAGCGGGCGGAGCTCCTACAATGAGCAGTTCTTC. This codes for CASSLGPSGRSSYNEQFF.

This clonotype was found a few times. The rearrangement uses TRBV5-1 and TRBJ1-1; tentative D call: TRBD1 (6 bases). The CDR3 covers 14 residues. Germline CDR1 and CDR2: SGHRS and YFSETQ. Deletions cut 3 bases from V and 6 bases from J, with 15 bases between. In DNA, the CDR3 is TGCGCCAGCAGCTGGGGGACAACTCGGGCTGAAGCTTTCTTT. It is translated as CASSWGTTRAEAFF.

The V gene is TRBV7-2, the J gene TRBJ2-4; D unclear. The germline V gene encodes CDR1 SGHTA and CDR2 FQGNSA. This CDR3 region has 15 residues. Trimming removed 5 bases from V and 0 bases from J, with 11 bases in between. CDR3 protein: CASSDALGAKNIQYF. The CDR3 nucleotides are TGTGCCAGCAGCGACGCCCTAGGAGCCAAAAACATTCAGTACTTC.

The sample holds a few counts of this clonotype. The V gene is TRBV3-1, the J gene TRBJ2-5, with 9 bases that match TRBD1. The J segment lost 1 base and the V segment lost 4 bases, leaving 7 bases of the junction unmatched. This CDR3 contains 16 residues. Germline CDR1 is LGHDT and CDR2 is YNNKEL (reference sequence). The CDR3 spells CASSPRDRVPQETQYF. CDR3 in DNA: TGTGCCAGCAGCCCACGGGACAGGGTTCCCCAAGAGACCCAGTACTTC.

This clonotype was recorded many times. V usage is TRBV5-1 and J usage is TRBJ2-5, with D possibly matching TRBD2 (6 bases). V lost 2 bases to trimming and J lost 1 base, with 24 bases between them. The CDR3 covers 19 residues. The germline V gene encodes CDR1 SGHRS and CDR2 YFSETQ. Here the CDR3 DNA reads TGCGCCAGCAGCTTTGGGGGAATGGGGGGACTCGCGTCCCAAGAGACCCAGTACTTC. Its protein product is CASSFGGMGGLASQETQYF.

The chain employs TRBV10-2 and TRBJ1-5; the D gene is possibly TRBD1 (6 bases). Per germline, CDR1 WSHSY and CDR2 SAAADI. This CDR3 has 14 amino acids. The germline V and J ends were trimmed by 6 bases and 7 bases, with 16 bases remaining between them. CDR3 loop: CASRAGQSGQPQHF. The CDR3 DNA follows: TGCGCCAGCAGAGCAGGACAGAGTGGCCAGCCCCAGCATTTT.

There are many counts of this clonotype. This chain links TRBV29-1 with TRBJ1-4; D gene unclear. The length of the CDR3 is 14 residues. The germline V gene has CDR1 SQVTM and CDR2 ANQGSEA. V gave up 4 bases and J gave up 2 bases, with 11 bases separating them. CDR3: CSVGRGQTNEKLFF. CDR3 coding DNA: TGCAGCGTTGGGCGGGGTCAGACTAATGAAAAACTGTTTTTT.

This clonotype was detected a few times. V usage is TRBV27 and J usage is TRBJ1-1; D uncertain. Looked up from germline, CDR1 is MNHEY and CDR2 is SMNVEV (reference sequence). V was shortened by 7 bases and J by 3 bases, with 15 bases between the two germline ends. The CDR3 sequence is 14 residues long. For the CDR3, the DNA is TGTGCCAGCATGAGGTCCGGGGTACACACTGAAGCTTTCTTT. It is translated as CASMRSGVHTEAFF.

This clonotype showed up many times. The chain links TRBV15 to TRBJ2-3; 13 nucleotides match TRBD2. Germline trimming cut 0 bases from V and 7 bases from J; bases unmatched to any gene: 4. The CDR3 sequence is 16 residues long. Germline V gives CDR1 LNHNV, CDR2 YYDKDF (reference sequence). The CDR3 region has the DNA TGTGCCACCAGCAGAGATCTGACTAGCGGGAGGCATACGCAGTATTTT. This translates into CATSRDLTSGRHTQYF.

This clonotype showed up just a few times. The rearrangement links TRBV5-1 to TRBJ2-5; 9 bases are shared with TRBD2. Germline CDR1 and CDR2: SGHRS and YFSETQ. The CDR3 contains 15 residues. V lost 3 bases to trimming and J lost 3 bases; unmatched junction nucleotides: 6. CDR3 sequence (DNA): TGCGCCAGCAGCTATAGCGGGAGCGCAAAAGAGACCCAGTACTTC. Protein product: CASSYSGSAKETQYF.

The J gene is TRBJ1-2, the V gene TRBV5-1; 7 bases are shared with TRBD1. Germline CDR1 and CDR2: SGHRS and YFSETQ. The CDR3 loop spans 14 amino acids. V lost 4 bases to trimming and J lost 3 bases; unmatched junction nucleotides: 6. The CDR3 region is CASSPGQADYGYTF. CDR3 nucleotide sequence: TGCGCCAGCAGCCCTGGACAGGCAGACTATGGCTACACCTTC.

This clonotype was seen repeatedly, ten times or more. This chain joins TRBV15 and TRBJ2-1; D is ambiguous. Between the trimmed V and J ends, which lost 4 bases and 13 bases, there was a span of 20 bases. Germline lookup yields CDR1 LNHNV and CDR2 YYDKDF (reference sequence). This CDR3 comprises 14 residues. The CDR3 loop is CATSTERLDLPQFF. In DNA form, the CDR3 reads TGTGCCACCAGCACCGAACGGCTAGATCTTCCTCAGTTCTTC.

This clonotype was detected only a few times. V usage is TRBV5-1 and J usage is TRBJ2-5; D might be TRBD2 (5 bases). With 5 bases removed from V and 0 bases from J, the gap between germline ends came to 14 bases. The germline gives CDR1 SGHRS, CDR2 YFSETQ. CDR3 length: 15 amino acids. The DNA for the CDR3 is TGCGCCAGCAGACCCGGTGGAGGTAACCAAGAGACCCAGTACTTC. Residues: CASRPGGGNQETQYF.

This clonotype was counted ten times or more. J is TRBJ1-1 and V is TRBV29-1; D possibly corresponds to TRBD1 (5 bases). This CDR3 is 10 amino acids long. The ends were cut back, 7 bases at V and 5 bases at J, with 8 bases in the middle. The germline V gene encodes CDR1 SQVTM and CDR2 ANQGSEA. The CDR3 sequence is CSGGGTEAFF. The CDR3 region has the DNA TGCAGCGGGGGGGGAACTGAAGCTTTCTTT.

This clonotype was recorded a few times. The chain uses TRBV23-1 and TRBJ2-7; no definite D call. TRBV23-1 is given ORF status, its function remaining uncertain. This CDR3 has 13 amino acids. Trimming removed 5 bases from V and 3 bases from J, with 11 bases in between. The CDR3 DNA sequence: TGCGCCAGCAGTAGGTCAAACTACTACGAGCAGTACTTC. It encodes CASSRSNYYEQYF.

V is TRBV29-1 and J is TRBJ2-2, with TRBD1 matching 10 bases. Trimming took 7 bases from V and 3 from J; bases not matched to a gene: 5. CDR1 is SQVTM and CDR2 is ANQGSEA in the germline V gene. The CDR3 is 14 amino acids. The CDR3 DNA follows: TGCAGCGCAGGGACAGGGGCGGACACCGGGGAGCTGTTTTTT. Translated: CSAGTGADTGELFF.

At least ten counts were recorded for this clonotype. V and J are TRBV7-3 and TRBJ2-2, with 7 bases matching TRBD2. The germline gives CDR1 SGHTA, CDR2 FQGTGA. V dropped 5 bases and J dropped 5; count of bases not matched to a gene: 14. CDR3 length: 17 residues. The DNA for the CDR3 is TGTGCCAGCAGCCCAGGGCCCCCAACGCGGGGGACCGGGGAGCTGTTTTTT. Its protein is CASSPGPPTRGTGELFF.

The chain is built from TRBV5-5 and TRBJ2-6; D might be TRBD1 (5 bases). The CDR3 runs 15 residues. Trimming cost V 5 bases and J 4 bases, with 13 bases left between them. From germline, CDR1 is SGHKS and CDR2 YYEKEE (reference sequence). CDR3 sequence (DNA): TGTGCCAGCAGAGCAGGGCCCTGGGGGGCCAACGTCCTGACTTTC. Translating it yields CASRAGPWGANVLTF.

The rearrangement links TRBV7-9 to TRBJ2-5, with D perhaps TRBD2 (6 bases). The V gene's germline CDR1 is SEHNR and CDR2 FQNEAQ (reference sequence). The V end was cut by 1 base, the J end by 7 bases, with 16 bases between. The CDR3 sequence is 15 residues long. CDR3 amino acids: CASSLGGAGKTTQYF. CDR3 DNA: TGTGCCAGCAGCTTAGGAGGGGCGGGAAAGACGACCCAGTACTTC.

This clonotype has a handful of counts. The chain couples TRBV5-1 to TRBJ1-1, with D perhaps matching TRBD1 (5 bases). The ends were cut back, 2 bases at V and 5 bases at J, with 10 bases in the middle. CDR1 and CDR2 from the germline V gene are SGHRS and YFSETQ. This CDR3 comprises 13 residues. CDR3 DNA: TGCGCCAGCAGCTTCGGGGGGTTGACTGAAGCTTTCTTT. Amino acid sequence: CASSFGGLTEAFF.

The chain recombines TRBV12-3 or TRBV12-4 with TRBJ2-2; the match to TRBD2 covers 8 bases. The CDR3 consists of 16 residues. The V segment lost 5 bases and the J segment 4 bases; nucleotides outside the gene matches: 9. The CDR3 protein is CASSPLAGRGTGELFF. Here the CDR3 DNA reads TGTGCCAGCAGTCCGCTAGCGGGCAGGGGCACCGGGGAGCTGTTTTTT.

This rearrangement joins TRBV18 to TRBJ2-7; D is unclear. V lost 2 bases and J lost 2, with 10 bases in between. Germline CDR1 and CDR2: KGHSH and LQKENI. The CDR3 runs 14 residues. In nucleotides, the CDR3 is TGTGCCAGCTCACCAGTGGGGTCGACCTACGAGCAGTACTTC. Amino acid sequence: CASSPVGSTYEQYF.